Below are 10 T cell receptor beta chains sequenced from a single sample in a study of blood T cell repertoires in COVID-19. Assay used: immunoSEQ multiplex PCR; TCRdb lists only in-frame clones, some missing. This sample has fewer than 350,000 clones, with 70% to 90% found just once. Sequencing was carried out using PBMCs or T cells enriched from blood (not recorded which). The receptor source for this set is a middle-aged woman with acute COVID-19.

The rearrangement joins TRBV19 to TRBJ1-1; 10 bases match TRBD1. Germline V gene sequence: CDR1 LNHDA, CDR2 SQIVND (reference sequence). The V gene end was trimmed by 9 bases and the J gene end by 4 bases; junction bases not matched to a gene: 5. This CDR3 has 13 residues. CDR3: CASTRDRGTEAFF. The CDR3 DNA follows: TGTGCCAGCACGAGGGACAGGGGCACTGAAGCTTTCTTT.

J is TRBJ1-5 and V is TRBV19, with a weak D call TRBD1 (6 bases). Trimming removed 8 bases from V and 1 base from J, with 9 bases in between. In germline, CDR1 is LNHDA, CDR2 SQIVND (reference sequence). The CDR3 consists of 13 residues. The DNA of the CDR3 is TGTGCCAGTCGCAGGGGCAGCAATCAGCCCCAGCATTTT. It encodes CASRRGSNQPQHF.

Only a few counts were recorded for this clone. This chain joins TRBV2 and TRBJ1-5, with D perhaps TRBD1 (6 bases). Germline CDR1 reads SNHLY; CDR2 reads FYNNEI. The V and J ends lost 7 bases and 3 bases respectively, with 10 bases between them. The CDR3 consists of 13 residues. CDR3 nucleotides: TGTGCCAGCATACAGGGTTTCAATCAGCCCCAGCATTTT. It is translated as CASIQGFNQPQHF.

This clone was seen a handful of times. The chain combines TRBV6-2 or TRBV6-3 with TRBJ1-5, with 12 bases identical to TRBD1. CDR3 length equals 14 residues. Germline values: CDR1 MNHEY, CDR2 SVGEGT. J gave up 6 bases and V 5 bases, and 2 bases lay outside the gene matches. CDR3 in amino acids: CASSGTGGTQPQHF. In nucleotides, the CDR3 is TGTGCCAGCAGTGGGACAGGGGGCACTCAGCCCCAGCATTTT.

CDR3 amino acids: CSVLSVRYTDTQYF. CDR3 DNA sequence: TGCAGCGTTCTGTCTGTTCGCTACACAGATACGCAGTATTTT. This sequence joins TRBV29-1 and TRBJ2-3; D gene uncertain. Germline values: CDR1 SQVTM, CDR2 ANQGSEA. The CDR3 consists of 14 residues. The V end lost 5 bases, the J end lost 2 bases, and 14 bases lay between the germline ends.

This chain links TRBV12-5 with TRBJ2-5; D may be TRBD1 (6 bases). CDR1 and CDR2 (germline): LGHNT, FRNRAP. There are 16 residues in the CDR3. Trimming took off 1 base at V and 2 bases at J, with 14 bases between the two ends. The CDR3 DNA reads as TGTGCTAGTGGTTTGGGTCACGGACAGTCTCAAGAGACCCAGTACTTC. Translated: CASGLGHGQSQETQYF.

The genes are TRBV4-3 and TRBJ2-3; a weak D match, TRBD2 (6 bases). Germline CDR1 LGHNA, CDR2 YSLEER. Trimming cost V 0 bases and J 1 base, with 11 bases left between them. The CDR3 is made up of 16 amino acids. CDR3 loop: CASSQDLQRGTDTQYF. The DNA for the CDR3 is TGCGCCAGCAGCCAAGATTTACAGCGGGGCACAGATACGCAGTATTTT.

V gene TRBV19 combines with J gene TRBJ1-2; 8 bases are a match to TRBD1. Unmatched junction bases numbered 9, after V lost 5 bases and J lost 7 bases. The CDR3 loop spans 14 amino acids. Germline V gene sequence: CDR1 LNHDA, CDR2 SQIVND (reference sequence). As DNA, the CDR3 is TGTGCCAGTAGTCGGGACAGGTCCTTTAGTGGCTACACCTTC. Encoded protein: CASSRDRSFSGYTF.

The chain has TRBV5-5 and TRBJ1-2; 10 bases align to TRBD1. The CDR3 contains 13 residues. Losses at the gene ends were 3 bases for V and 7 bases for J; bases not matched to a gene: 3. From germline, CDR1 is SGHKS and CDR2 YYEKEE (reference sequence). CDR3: CASSSDRGVGYTF. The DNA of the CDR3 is TGTGCCAGCAGCTCGGACAGGGGGGTTGGCTACACCTTC.

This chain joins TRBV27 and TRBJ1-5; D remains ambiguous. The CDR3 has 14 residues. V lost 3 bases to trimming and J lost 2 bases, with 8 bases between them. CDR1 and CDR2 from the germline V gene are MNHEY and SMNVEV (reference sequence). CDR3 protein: CASSFRDGNQPQHF. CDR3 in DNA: TGTGCCAGCAGTTTCCGGGATGGCAATCAGCCCCAGCATTTT.